This T cell receptor (beta chain) was documented in a study of shared clonotypes between healthy human individuals. Background on the study: Aged between 18 and 49, the donors were a couple of women and three men.

This clone was picked up one time. Antigen specificity is unknown. The length of the CDR3 is 17 residues. After removal of 0 bases from V and 6 bases from J, the junction contained 10 bases not matched to a gene. CDR1 MRHNA and CDR2 SNTAGT come from the germline V gene. The table came from immunoSEQ multiplex PCR; TCRdb's copy has only in-frame clones and leaves some out. Of 650,000 to 800,000 clones detected, around 70% appear once; the ten largest clones hold more than 1.5%. Study outcomes and limitations: Rarefaction revealed incomplete sorted-subset sequencing despite large depth.

This chain links TRBV6-4 with TRBJ2-1; 8 nucleotides agree with TRBD2. Sequencing input: memory CD4+ T cells sorted from blood. Regarding subset: CD45RA-negative fraction. The clonotype originates from a woman in her twenties or thirties in good health. CDR3 protein: CASSDSVSGSSGNEQFF. DNA for the CDR3: TGTGCCAGCAGTGACTCAGTGAGCGGGAGCAGTGGCAATGAGCAGTTCTTC.